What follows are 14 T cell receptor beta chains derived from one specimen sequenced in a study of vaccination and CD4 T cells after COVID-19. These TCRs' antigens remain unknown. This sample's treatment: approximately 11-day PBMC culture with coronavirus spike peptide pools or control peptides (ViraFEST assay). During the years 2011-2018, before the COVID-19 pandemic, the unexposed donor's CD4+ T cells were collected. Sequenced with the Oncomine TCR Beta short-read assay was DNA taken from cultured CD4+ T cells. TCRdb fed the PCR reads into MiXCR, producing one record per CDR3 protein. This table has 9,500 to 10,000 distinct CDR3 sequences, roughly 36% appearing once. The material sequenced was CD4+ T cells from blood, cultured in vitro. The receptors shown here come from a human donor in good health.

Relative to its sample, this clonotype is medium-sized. Written as DNA, the CDR3 is TGTGCCAGCAGTGAAGCCGGGGCAGGGGGCACTGAAGCTTTCTTT. It is translated as CASSEAGAGGTEAFF. The J gene is TRBJ1-1, the V gene TRBV6-1; 7 bases fit TRBD1. V was pared by 0 bases and J by 4 bases, with 5 bases of the junction left unmatched. Germline CDR1 and CDR2: MNHNS and SASEGT. The CDR3 runs to 15 residues.

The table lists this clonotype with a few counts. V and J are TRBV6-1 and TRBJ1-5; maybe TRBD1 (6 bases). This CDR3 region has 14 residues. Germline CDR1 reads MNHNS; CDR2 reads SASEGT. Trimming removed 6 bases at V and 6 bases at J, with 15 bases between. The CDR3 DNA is TGTGCCAGCAGATCACAGGGTTATGGTCAGCCCCAGCATTTT. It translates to CASRSQGYGQPQHF.

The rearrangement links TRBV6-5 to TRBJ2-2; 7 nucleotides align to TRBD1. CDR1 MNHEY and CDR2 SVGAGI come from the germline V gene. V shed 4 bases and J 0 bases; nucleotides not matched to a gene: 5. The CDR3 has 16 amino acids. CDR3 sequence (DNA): TGTGCCAGCAGTTCTCGACAGGGATCGAACACCGGGGAGCTGTTTTTT. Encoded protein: CASSSRQGSNTGELFF.

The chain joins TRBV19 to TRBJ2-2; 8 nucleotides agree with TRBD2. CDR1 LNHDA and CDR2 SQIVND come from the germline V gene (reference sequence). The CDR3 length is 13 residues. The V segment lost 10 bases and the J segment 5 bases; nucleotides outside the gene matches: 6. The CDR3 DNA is TGTGCCACCACAGCGGGGGTAACCGGGGAGCTGTTTTTT. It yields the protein CATTAGVTGELFF.

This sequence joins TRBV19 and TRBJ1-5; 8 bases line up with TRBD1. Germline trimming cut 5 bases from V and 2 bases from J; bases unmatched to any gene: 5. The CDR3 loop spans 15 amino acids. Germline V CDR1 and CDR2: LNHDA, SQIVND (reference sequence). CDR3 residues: CASSVMDRGNQPQHF. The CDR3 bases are TGTGCCAGTAGTGTGATGGACAGGGGCAATCAGCCCCAGCATTTT.

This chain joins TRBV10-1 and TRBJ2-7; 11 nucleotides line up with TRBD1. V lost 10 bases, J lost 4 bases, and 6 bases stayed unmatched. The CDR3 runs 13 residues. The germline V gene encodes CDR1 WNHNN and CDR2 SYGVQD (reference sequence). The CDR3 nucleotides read TGCGCCACCTCCCGGGACAGGGGGTACGAGCAGTACTTC. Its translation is CATSRDRGYEQYF.

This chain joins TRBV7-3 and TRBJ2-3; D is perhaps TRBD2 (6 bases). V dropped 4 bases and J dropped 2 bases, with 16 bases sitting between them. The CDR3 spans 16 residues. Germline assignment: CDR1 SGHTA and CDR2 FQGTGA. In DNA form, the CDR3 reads TGTGCCAGCAGCTCCTCCGGGACTCTACCCACAGATACGCAGTATTTT. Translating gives CASSSSGTLPTDTQYF.

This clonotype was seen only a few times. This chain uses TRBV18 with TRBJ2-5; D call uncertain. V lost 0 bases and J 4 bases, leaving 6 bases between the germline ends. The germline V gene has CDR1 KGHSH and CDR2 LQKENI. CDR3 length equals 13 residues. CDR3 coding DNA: TGTGCCAGCTCACCACCCCAGAGAGAGACCCAGTACTTC. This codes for CASSPPQRETQYF.

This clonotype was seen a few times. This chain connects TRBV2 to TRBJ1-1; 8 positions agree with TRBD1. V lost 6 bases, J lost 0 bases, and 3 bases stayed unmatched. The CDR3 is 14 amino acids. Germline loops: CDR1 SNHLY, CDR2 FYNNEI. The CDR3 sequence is CASRPGQVNTEAFF. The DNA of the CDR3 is TGTGCCAGCAGGCCGGGACAGGTGAACACTGAAGCTTTCTTT.

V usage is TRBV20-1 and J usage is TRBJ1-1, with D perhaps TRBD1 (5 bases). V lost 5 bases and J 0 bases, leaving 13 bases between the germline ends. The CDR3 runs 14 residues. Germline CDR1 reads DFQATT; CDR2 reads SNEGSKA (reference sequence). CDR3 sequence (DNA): TGCAGTGCTGTCGACAGTCGAATGAACACTGAAGCTTTCTTT. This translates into CSAVDSRMNTEAFF.

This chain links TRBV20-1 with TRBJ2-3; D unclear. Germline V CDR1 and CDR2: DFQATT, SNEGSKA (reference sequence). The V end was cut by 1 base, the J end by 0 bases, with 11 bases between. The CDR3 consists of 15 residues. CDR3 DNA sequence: TGCAGTGCTAGAGGTCGCGGCCCTAGCACAGATACGCAGTATTTT. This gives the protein CSARGRGPSTDTQYF.

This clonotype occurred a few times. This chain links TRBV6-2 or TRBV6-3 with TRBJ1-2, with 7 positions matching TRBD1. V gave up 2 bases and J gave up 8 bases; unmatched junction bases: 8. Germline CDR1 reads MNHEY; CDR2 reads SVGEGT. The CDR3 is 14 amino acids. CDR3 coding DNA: TGTGCCAGCAGTTACCCCAACCACAGGGGCGGCTACACCTTC. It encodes CASSYPNHRGGYTF.

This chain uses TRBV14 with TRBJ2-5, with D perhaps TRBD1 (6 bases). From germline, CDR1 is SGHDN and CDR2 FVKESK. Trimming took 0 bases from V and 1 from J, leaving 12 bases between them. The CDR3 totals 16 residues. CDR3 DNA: TGTGCCAGCAGCCAAGACCAGGGGACGGGCCAAGAGACCCAGTACTTC. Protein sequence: CASSQDQGTGQETQYF.

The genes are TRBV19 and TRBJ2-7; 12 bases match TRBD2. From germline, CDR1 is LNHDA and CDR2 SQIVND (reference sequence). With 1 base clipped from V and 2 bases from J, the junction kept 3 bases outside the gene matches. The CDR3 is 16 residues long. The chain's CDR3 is CASSIATSGGPYEQYF. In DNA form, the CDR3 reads TGTGCCAGTAGTATAGCAACTAGCGGGGGGCCCTACGAGCAGTACTTC.